The next 3 T cell receptor beta chains were all read from a single sample in a study of Ad26.COV2.S vaccination and SARS-CoV-2 variants (dated by TCRdb to the early 2020s). The intended sense of this specimen's treatment or condition label: roughly 18 received Ad26.COV2.S at low or high dose, single or two shots; five or six received placebo; per-sample allocation not given. Repertoires of vaccine and placebo recipients were sequenced from samples collected on day 63 after the first injection. Library preparation used the immunoSEQ multiplex PCR assay. The table was pulled from immuneACCESS by TCRdb, which kept in-frame rearrangements only. Such tables lose some clones; where checked, under half of the loss comes from unresolved V genes, and the rest has no known cause. Present in this sample are approximately 250,000 clones, roughly 89% of which were seen just once. The ten largest account for under 3% of the sample.

The source was peripheral blood, collected in a trial of Ad26.COV2.S vaccine versus placebo. These receptors all stem from a person aged 18-60 years who received the Ad26.COV2.S COVID-19 vaccine or a placebo.

Comment on this clone: Other DNA variants within this sample encode the same CDR3. The J gene is TRBJ2-7, the V gene TRBV5-1; 10 bases align to TRBD1. The V gene's germline CDR1 is SGHRS and CDR2 YFSETQ. The V gene end was trimmed by 4 bases and the J gene end by 5 bases; junction bases not matched to a gene: 3. This CDR3 is built from 13 residues. This CDR3 is CASSRDRGHEQYF. As DNA, the CDR3 is TGCGCCAGCAGCCGGGACAGGGGCCACGAGCAGTACTTC.

A few counts support this clone. This rearrangement joins TRBV29-1 to TRBJ1-1; D may be TRBD1 (6 bases). Germline V gene data show CDR1 as SQVTM and CDR2 as ANQGSEA. The V end was cut by 5 bases, the J end by 3 bases, with 16 bases between. This CDR3 has 14 amino acids. Here the CDR3 reads CSVYRGAGDTEAFF. The CDR3 DNA follows: TGCAGCGTTTACCGGGGGGCCGGAGACACTGAAGCTTTCTTT.

The chain has TRBV30 and TRBJ1-4; a possible D gene is TRBD1 (5 bases). Trimming pared 2 bases from V and 4 bases from J, leaving 11 bases between. Germline CDR1 GTSNPN, CDR2 SVGIG (reference sequence). The length of the CDR3 is 14 residues. In DNA, the CDR3 is TGTGCCTGGAGTTCAGGGCATGATAATGAAAAACTGTTTTTT. It encodes CAWSSGHDNEKLFF.